This T cell receptor (beta chain) is drawn from a study of blood T cell repertoires in COVID-19. Sequencing was performed with immunoSEQ multiplex PCR; in TCRdb, only in-frame clones are kept and a portion is missing. The table includes 180,000 or so clones, 82% detected once. Material for sequencing was PBMCs or T cells enriched from blood (not recorded which). The TCR sequence derives from a man aged 50-59 years who had recovered from COVID-19.

As DNA, the CDR3 is TGTGCCAGTAGTACAATGGGACTAGCGGGAGGGTCATTTGAGCAGTTCTTC. Encoded protein: CASSTMGLAGGSFEQFF. V and J are TRBV19 and TRBJ2-1; TRBD2 matches at 16 bases. The germline V gene encodes CDR1 LNHDA and CDR2 SQIVND (reference sequence). The CDR3 covers 17 residues. V shed 4 bases and J 9 bases; nucleotides not matched to a gene: 9.